This is a list of T cell receptor beta chains from one sample in a study of PD-1 blockade in classical Hodgkin lymphoma. Assay used: immunoSEQ multiplex PCR; TCRdb lists only in-frame clones, some missing. The repertoire has fewer than 30,000 clones, approximately 87% of them found once; the top ten carry 20% to 25%. Here the sequenced sample was peripheral blood mononuclear cells (PBMCs), taken before the second cycle of nivolumab. The receptor source for this set is a human donor with classical Hodgkin lymphoma. Both conserved end residues are part of each CDR3. Each record gives: J gene, D gene, V gene, clone size, CDR3 protein, CDR3 DNA. D genes are given only for firm matches. Clone size is shown for a subset of rows, as once, few, many or a class of expanded clone.

>TRBJ2-5|NA|TRBV7-2|NA
CASSLAPRLETQYF
TGTGCCAGCAGCTTAGCGCCGAGGTTGGAGACCCAGTACTTC
>TRBJ2-3|NA|TRBV7-2|NA
CASSLAPGSSWATDTQYF
TGTGCCAGCAGCTTAGCCCCGGGAAGTTCATGGGCCACAGATACGCAGTATTTT
>TRBJ2-5|NA|TRBV6-1|NA
CASSESPATAETQYF
TGTGCCAGCAGTGAAAGCCCGGCGACAGCAGAGACCCAGTACTTC
>TRBJ1-4|NA|TRBV19|NA
CASSFTGHEKLFF
TGTGCCAGTAGTTTCACAGGGCATGAAAAACTGTTTTTT
>TRBJ1-1|NA|TRBV7-2|NA
CASSSRVAYGTEAFF
TGTGCCAGCAGCTCAAGGGTAGCTTACGGCACTGAAGCTTTCTTT
>TRBJ2-3|TRBD2|TRBV7-3|NA
CASSSRTSGKPDTQYF
TGTGCCAGCAGCTCCCGGACTAGCGGGAAACCAGATACGCAGTATTTT
>TRBJ2-5|NA|TRBV5-1|NA
CASSDRQTLGTQYF
TGCGCCAGCAGCGATCGACAGACCCTCGGGACCCAGTACTTC
>TRBJ1-3|NA|TRBV6-1|NA
CASNPDRTSGNTIYF
TGTGCCAGCAATCCTGACAGGACCTCTGGAAACACCATATATTTT
>TRBJ1-2|TRBD1|TRBV18|NA
CASSARQGAGGYTF
TGTGCCAGCTCAGCGCGACAGGGGGCAGGAGGCTACACCTTC
>TRBJ1-1|NA|TRBV14|NA
CASSPGRVGVNTEAFF
TGTGCCAGCAGCCCTGGCCGCGTAGGGGTGAACACTGAAGCTTTCTTT
>TRBJ2-1|NA|TRBV29-1|once
CSVERSYNEQFF
TGCAGCGTTGAAAGGAGTTACAATGAGCAGTTCTTC
>TRBJ2-7|TRBD1|TRBV6-1|NA
CASSHRGSYEQYF
TGTGCCAGCAGCCACAGGGGTTCCTACGAGCAGTACTTC
>TRBJ2-3|NA|TRBV9|NA
CASSVGDFPDTQYF
TGTGCCAGCAGCGTAGGGGACTTTCCAGATACGCAGTATTTT
>TRBJ1-2|TRBD1|TRBV5-1|NA
CASSLDTGDGYTF
TGCGCCAGCAGCTTGGATACAGGGGATGGCTACACCTTC
>TRBJ1-5|NA|TRBV2|NA
CASSDLEVRNQPQHF
TGTGCCAGCAGTGATCTCGAGGTCCGCAATCAGCCCCAGCATTTT
>TRBJ1-4|NA|TRBV15|few
CATSRDLGKVNEKLFF
TGTGCCACCAGCAGAGATTTGGGGAAGGTTAATGAAAAACTGTTTTTT
>TRBJ1-5|TRBD1|TRBV9|few
CASSSGTGNQPQHF
TGTGCCAGCAGCTCCGGGACAGGAAATCAGCCCCAGCATTTT
>TRBJ2-3|TRBD1|TRBV4-3|NA
CASSPGTAFSTDTQYF
TGCGCCAGCAGCCCCGGGACAGCTTTTAGCACAGATACGCAGTATTTT
>TRBJ1-3|TRBD1|TRBV28|NA
CASSLSLWTGPGNTIYF
TGTGCCAGCAGTTTAAGCCTCTGGACAGGTCCGGGAAACACCATATATTTT
>TRBJ2-7|TRBD1|TRBV6-5|NA
CASEGQNTAEQYF
TGTGCCAGCGAGGGACAGAATACCGCCGAGCAGTACTTC
>TRBJ2-7|NA|TRBV5-1|NA
CASRQDLTSYEQYF
TGCGCCAGCAGGCAGGACTTGACCTCCTACGAGCAGTACTTC
>TRBJ1-2|TRBD1|TRBV10-3|NA
CAISDIGQGLEGYTF
TGTGCCATCAGTGATATAGGACAGGGATTAGAGGGCTACACCTTC
>TRBJ1-2|NA|TRBV5-8|NA
CASSLIGGNYGYTF
TGTGCCAGCAGCTTGATCGGCGGGAACTATGGCTACACCTTC
>TRBJ2-2|NA|TRBV4-3|NA
CASSQLAGGNPPRELFF
TGCGCCAGCAGCCAGCTAGCTGGAGGTAATCCCCCCCGGGAGCTGTTTTTT
>TRBJ2-4|TRBD1|TRBV28|NA
CASSSSQGNENIQYF
TGTGCCAGCAGTTCATCACAGGGGAACGAAAACATTCAGTACTTC
>TRBJ1-5|TRBD1|TRBV4-3|NA
CASSQARGLGNQPQHF
TGCGCCAGCAGCCAGGCCAGGGGGCTTGGCAATCAGCCCCAGCATTTT
>TRBJ1-1|NA|TRBV6-1|NA
CASGRVRPEAFF
TGTGCCAGCGGCAGGGTGCGACCTGAAGCTTTCTTT